This T cell receptor beta chain was sequenced for a study of CD8 T cells in ankylosing spondylitis. One entry per CDR3 protein results from TCRdb running MiXCR on the 5' RACE reads. The data hold roughly 670,000 distinct CDR3 sequences, with 15% to 20% observed a single time. The CDR3 is 15 amino acids. V lost 6 bases, J lost 7 bases, and 16 bases lay in between. This clonotype has a handful of counts. What it recognizes is unknown. Findings and limits, study-wide: The study looked at matched synovial fluid samples from ankylosing spondylitis patients. Disease-linked clones were reported to be significantly enriched there. Made up of about eight highly homologous variants, a TCR beta motif appeared characteristic of ankylosing spondylitis blood. Disease-associated clones were CD8+ and fairly uncommon in peripheral blood.

Sequencing was done on a sample of blood, either unsorted or a sorted T cell fraction (not recorded which). The TCR sequence derives from a male donor with ankylosing spondylitis. The genes are TRBV12-3 or TRBV12-4 and TRBJ1-6; D perhaps matches TRBD1 (5 bases). CDR3 nucleotides: TGTGCCAGCAGCCTCAGGGCCCCGGCGAATTCACCCCTCCACTTT. This encodes CASSLRAPANSPLHF.